A single sample is the source of the 14 T cell receptor beta chains below, sequenced in a study of CD8 T cells in Susac syndrome. When the RNA was reverse transcribed, random hexamers were used with an input of about 0.45 to 1 ug. TCRdb reprocessed the immunoSEQ multiplex PCR reads via MiXCR and lists one record per CDR3 protein. Of about 210,000 distinct CDR3 sequences listed, 95% are singletons. The sample consisted of CD4+ T cells from PBMCs. The source is a human donor with multiple sclerosis.

This clonotype appeared a single time. V and J are TRBV5-1 and TRBJ2-1; 9 bases match TRBD1. This CDR3 has 14 residues. Per the germline V gene, CDR1 is SGHRS and CDR2 is YFSETQ. V lost 4 bases and J lost 10; bases outside the gene matches: 9. CDR3 residues: CASSGRTGAHEQFF. For the CDR3, the DNA is TGCGCCAGCAGCGGACGGACAGGGGCGCACGAGCAGTTCTTC.

The V and J genes are TRBV9 and TRBJ2-1; 11 bases agree with TRBD2. CDR1 is SGDLS and CDR2 is YYNGEE in the germline V gene. The CDR3 is 16 residues long. J was trimmed by 5 bases and V by 4 bases; bases with no gene match: 8. The CDR3 DNA is TGTGCCAGCAGCTCCCAGACTAGCGGGATTGACAATGAGCAGTTCTTC. Protein product: CASSSQTSGIDNEQFF.

The chain carries TRBV27 and TRBJ2-1, with a possible D match to TRBD1 (5 bases). The CDR3 loop spans 14 amino acids. Trimming took off 5 bases at V and 7 bases at J, with 15 bases between the two ends. Per the germline V gene, CDR1 is MNHEY and CDR2 is SMNVEV (reference sequence). The CDR3 loop reads CASSTRGIGNEQFF. CDR3 bases: TGTGCCAGCAGTACAAGGGGAATAGGAAATGAGCAGTTCTTC.

V usage is TRBV27 and J usage is TRBJ2-7, with a weak D call TRBD1 (5 bases). The CDR3 is 15 amino acids. The germline V and J ends were trimmed by 0 bases and 2 bases, with 11 bases remaining between them. CDR1 MNHEY and CDR2 SMNVEV come from the germline V gene (reference sequence). This chain's CDR3 is CASSLSGRATYEQYF. DNA for the CDR3: TGTGCCAGCAGTTTATCGGGCAGGGCGACCTACGAGCAGTACTTC.

This chain connects TRBV29-1 to TRBJ1-1; TRBD1 might be the D (6 bases). In germline, CDR1 is SQVTM, CDR2 ANQGSEA. V lost 7 bases to trimming and J lost 2 bases, with 17 bases between them. The CDR3 runs 14 residues. The CDR3 loop reads CSGGVTGFNTEAFF. CDR3 coding DNA: TGCAGCGGAGGGGTTACAGGGTTTAACACTGAAGCTTTCTTT. The full variable domain, completed using reference TRBV29-1 and TRBJ1-1, is SAVISQKPSRDICQRGTSLTIQCQVDSQVTMMFWYRQQPGQSLTLIATANQGSEATYESGFVIDKFPISRPNLTFSTLTVSNMSPEDSSIYLCSGGVTGFNTEAFFGQGTRLTVV.

The rearrangement links TRBV2 to TRBJ1-6; D may be TRBD1 (6 bases). CDR3 length equals 13 residues. Germline V gene data show CDR1 as SNHLY and CDR2 as FYNNEI. V was pared by 2 bases and J by 10 bases, with 9 bases between. DNA for the CDR3: TGTGCCAGCAGTGAATGGCAGGGGTCACCCCTCCACTTT. This translates into CASSEWQGSPLHF.

This chain connects TRBV2 to TRBJ2-7; TRBD1 is a possible D gene (7 bases). Trimming pared 7 bases from V and 2 bases from J, leaving 15 bases between. This CDR3 contains 14 residues. Per germline, CDR1 SNHLY and CDR2 FYNNEI. Here the CDR3 DNA reads TGTGCCAGCAACGCCCAGGGGGGAGCCTACGAGCAGTACTTC. Its protein product is CASNAQGGAYEQYF.

This sequence joins TRBV6-5 and TRBJ2-5, with TRBD2 as a possible D gene (6 bases). V lost 4 bases, J lost 5 bases, and 11 bases lay in between. The CDR3 runs 13 residues. Germline V lookup: CDR1 MNHEY, CDR2 SVGAGI. In DNA, the CDR3 is TGTGCCAGCAGTTTTACTAGCCGGGAGACCCAGTACTTC. Its translation: CASSFTSRETQYF.

CDR3 sequence reads: CASGTGVNEQYF. The DNA for the CDR3 is TGTGCCAGCGGGACAGGTGTTAACGAGCAGTACTTC. The genes are TRBV2 and TRBJ2-7; TRBD1 agrees at 8 bases. Unmatched junction bases numbered 5, after V lost 8 bases and J lost 5 bases. The germline V gene has CDR1 SNHLY and CDR2 FYNNEI. This CDR3 is built from 12 residues. Using reference TRBV2 and TRBJ2-7 for the parts outside the CDR3, the full variable domain is EPEVTQTPSHQVTQMGQEVILRCVPISNHLYFYWYRQILGQKVEFLVSFYNNEISEKSEIFDDQFSVERPDGSNFTLKIRSTKLEDSAMYFCASGTGVNEQYFGPGTRLTVT.

This chain connects TRBV3-1 to TRBJ1-6; maybe TRBD1 (6 bases). With 1 base removed from V and 10 bases from J, the gap between germline ends came to 17 bases. Germline V lookup: CDR1 LGHDT, CDR2 YNNKEL (reference sequence). CDR3 size: 16 residues. CDR3 coding DNA: TGTGCCAGCAGCCAAGTTTTTGCAGGGGAGAACTCACCCCTCCACTTT. Amino acid sequence: CASSQVFAGENSPLHF.

V gene TRBV20-1 combines with J gene TRBJ2-7, with 8 bases fitting TRBD1. V trimming: 8 bases; J trimming: 0 bases; junction bases outside the gene matches: 9. This CDR3 has 14 amino acids. Per germline, CDR1 DFQATT and CDR2 SNEGSKA (reference sequence). CDR3 protein: CSTKRTGTSYEQYF. The CDR3 DNA follows: TGCAGTACAAAGAGGACAGGGACCTCCTACGAGCAGTACTTC.

This chain joins TRBV29-1 and TRBJ2-1; 8 positions agree with TRBD2. J lost 8 bases, V lost 6 bases, and 3 bases had no gene match. Germline CDR1 and CDR2: SQVTM and ANQGSEA. The CDR3 has 11 amino acids. The CDR3 DNA follows: TGCAGCGTGGAACTAGCGGATGAGCAGTTCTTC. This gives the protein CSVELADEQFF.

The rearrangement uses TRBV4-1 and TRBJ1-2; D ambiguous. CDR1 MGHRA and CDR2 YSYEKL come from the germline V gene. The CDR3 has 15 amino acids. The germline V and J ends were trimmed by 0 bases and 4 bases, with 12 bases remaining between them. The CDR3, as DNA: TGCGCCAGCAGCCAAGATGATTTCCGCACCTATGGCTACACCTTC. Translated: CASSQDDFRTYGYTF.

The chain carries TRBV29-1 and TRBJ2-7; 8 bases map to TRBD2. V shed 4 bases and J 0 bases; nucleotides not matched to a gene: 5. The V gene's germline CDR1 is SQVTM and CDR2 ANQGSEA. The CDR3 length is 14 residues. The chain's CDR3 is CSVVERGSSYEQYF. The CDR3 DNA reads as TGCAGCGTTGTGGAGCGGGGGAGCTCCTACGAGCAGTACTTC.